These 8 T cell receptor beta chains came from one sample sequenced in a study of neurological immune-mediated disorders. TCRdb used MiXCR to reprocess the 5' RACE reads, holding one entry per CDR3 protein. The sample shows 70,000 to 90,000 distinct CDR3 sequences, 5.8% of them seen only once. The sample's time point: longitudinal time-point 2. Sample: PBMCs. The receptors here all came from a woman in her sixties with multiple sclerosis.

This clonotype occurred many times. The chain joins TRBV25-1 to TRBJ2-1; D is ambiguous. The CDR3 is 15 residues long. V gave up 1 base and J gave up 1 base, with 8 bases separating them. CDR1 MGHDK and CDR2 SYGVNS come from the germline V gene. CDR3 in amino acids: CASSESAVSYNEQFF. DNA for the CDR3: TGTGCCAGCAGTGAATCGGCGGTTTCCTACAATGAGCAGTTCTTC.

This clonotype was seen repeatedly, ten times or more. The V call is TRBV5-1, the J call TRBJ2-6; D is perhaps TRBD1 or TRBD2 (5 bases each). The CDR3 length is 16 residues. CDR1 SGHRS and CDR2 YFSETQ come from the germline V gene. Trimming removed 2 bases at V and 4 bases at J, with 13 bases between. The CDR3 here is CASSLNEGRGANVLTF. DNA of the CDR3: TGCGCCAGCAGCTTAAACGAGGGGCGCGGGGCCAACGTCCTGACTTTC.

This clonotype was counted ten times or more. This chain links TRBV20-1 with TRBJ2-5; TRBD2 matches at 9 bases. The CDR3 contains 16 residues. V trimming: 0 bases; J trimming: 0 bases; junction bases outside the gene matches: 5. Germline CDR1 DFQATT, CDR2 SNEGSKA (reference sequence). The CDR3 region is CSARDEASGDQETQYF. CDR3 coding DNA: TGCAGTGCTAGAGATGAAGCTAGCGGGGACCAAGAGACCCAGTACTTC.

At least ten counts were recorded for this clonotype. J is TRBJ2-2 and V is TRBV28; D perhaps matches TRBD2 (6 bases). Per germline, CDR1 MDHEN and CDR2 SYDVKM. V gave up 5 bases and J gave up 4 bases, with 17 bases separating them. The CDR3 is made up of 16 amino acids. Written as DNA, the CDR3 is TGTGCCAGCAGTCCCCGGGGCGGAGGGAGCACCGGGGAGCTGTTTTTT. It codes for CASSPRGGGSTGELFF.

In its sample, this clonotype was seen many times. The chain uses TRBV11-2 and TRBJ2-2; 7 bases are a match to TRBD2. This CDR3 has 17 amino acids. CDR1 and CDR2 from the germline V gene are SGHAT and FQNNGV. V lost 1 base to trimming and J lost 4 bases; unmatched junction nucleotides: 9. The CDR3 nucleotides are TGTGCCAGCAGCTTAGGAGCGGGGTTTCCCAGCACCGGGGAGCTGTTTTTT. Protein product: CASSLGAGFPSTGELFF.

This clonotype was picked up many times. The rearrangement uses TRBV11-1 and TRBJ2-1; 15 bases match TRBD2. CDR1 SGHAT and CDR2 FQDESV come from the germline V gene (reference sequence). Losses at the gene ends were 2 bases for V and 0 bases for J; bases not matched to a gene: 5. This CDR3 is built from 19 residues. CDR3 sequence: CASSLRGLAGGSSYNEQFF. The CDR3 DNA is TGTGCCAGCAGCTTACGGGGACTAGCGGGGGGTAGCTCCTACAATGAGCAGTTCTTC.

This clonotype turned up a few times. J is TRBJ2-5 and V is TRBV7-2, with D hard to call. CDR1 and CDR2 (germline): SGHTA, FQGNSA. There are 14 residues in the CDR3. V lost 0 bases and J lost 4, with 9 bases in between. For the CDR3, the DNA is TGTGCCAGCAGCTTAGCGGGTGATCGAGAGACCCAGTACTTC. This sequence encodes CASSLAGDRETQYF.

This clonotype was observed many times. V usage is TRBV11-2 and J usage is TRBJ2-3; tentatively, D is TRBD1 (5 bases). Per germline, CDR1 SGHAT and CDR2 FQNNGV. CDR3 length: 15 amino acids. V lost 2 bases and J 1 base, leaving 10 bases between the germline ends. The CDR3 coding sequence is TGTGCCAGCAGCTTATCCAGGGATCGCACAGATACGCAGTATTTT. Protein product: CASSLSRDRTDTQYF.